There are a few counts of the clone carrying this T cell receptor (beta chain). The antigen remains undetermined. TCRalpha and TCRbeta libraries used 5'RACE with constant-segment primers and UMIs. MiXCR, applied by TCRdb to the 5' RACE reads, yields one record per CDR3 protein. The sample holds about 290,000 distinct CDR3 sequences, around a sixth seen once. The germline V gene has CDR1 SGHTA and CDR2 FQGNSA. The V gene lost 5 bases and the J gene lost 7 bases, with 15 bases spanning the gap. This CDR3 spans 13 amino acids. This specimen belongs to a study of T-cell memory formation after mild COVID-19. Broader study findings: There were some responding clones in pre-infection memory, which suggested that cross-reactive memory had joined. Day 37-peaking second-wave clones had unconfirmed SARS-CoV-2 specificity.

The sample consisted of PBMCs or a T cell subset sorted from them (not recorded which). The chain recombines TRBV7-2 with TRBJ2-7; TRBD2 might be the D (5 bases). This receptor was obtained from a man aged 18-30 years who had mild COVID-19 (a few samples of this study predate the infection). Cell type and time point are not known. The CDR3 reads CASSTGLVGEQYF. The CDR3 DNA sequence: TGTGCCAGCAGCACCGGACTCGTGGGGGAGCAGTACTTC.